The clone carrying this T cell receptor beta chain showed up just a few times. Its antigen is still unknown. As for treatment: roughly 10-day PBMC culture with coronavirus spike peptide pools or control peptides (ViraFEST assay). This entry comes from a study of vaccination and CD4 T cells after COVID-19. Sequencing of cultured CD4+ T cell DNA used the Oncomine TCR Beta short-read assay. One entry per CDR3 protein results from TCRdb running MiXCR on the PCR reads. The table has under 15,000 distinct CDR3 sequences, around 38% seen once; the top ten hold about 9.2%. The sequence was collected from a human donor who had recovered from COVID-19. Sequencing used CD4+ T cells from blood, cultured in vitro, obtained after SARS-CoV-2 vaccination.

CDR3 in DNA: TGTGCCAGCAGCGCAACAGGTCCCCGTGCCAAAGCTTTCTTT. This gives the protein CASSATGPRAKAFF. The chain carries TRBV7-8 and TRBJ1-1, with D possibly TRBD1 on 5 matching bases. Trimming cost V 5 bases and J 9 bases, with 19 bases left between them. Germline CDR1 reads SGHVS; CDR2 reads FQNEAQ. CDR3 length: 14 residues. Complete variable domain (other parts from reference TRBV7-8 and TRBJ1-1): GAGVSQSPRYKVAKRGQDVALRCDPISGHVSLFWYQQALGQGPEFLTYFQNEAQLDKSGLPSDRFFAERPEGSVSTLKIQRTQQEDSAVYLCASSATGPRAKAFFGQGTRLTVV.